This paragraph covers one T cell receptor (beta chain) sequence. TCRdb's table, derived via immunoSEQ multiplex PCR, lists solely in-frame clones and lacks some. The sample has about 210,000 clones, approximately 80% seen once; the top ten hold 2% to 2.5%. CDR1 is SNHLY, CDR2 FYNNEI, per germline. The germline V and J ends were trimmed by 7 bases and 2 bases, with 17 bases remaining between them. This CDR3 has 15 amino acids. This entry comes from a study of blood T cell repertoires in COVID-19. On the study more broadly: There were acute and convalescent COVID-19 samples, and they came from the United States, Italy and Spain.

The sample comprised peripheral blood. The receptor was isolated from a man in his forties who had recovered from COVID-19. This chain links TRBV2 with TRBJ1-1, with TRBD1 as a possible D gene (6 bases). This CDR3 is CASTLRGGINTEAFF. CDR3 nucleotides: TGTGCCAGCACCCTAAGGGGGGGCATAAACACTGAAGCTTTCTTT.